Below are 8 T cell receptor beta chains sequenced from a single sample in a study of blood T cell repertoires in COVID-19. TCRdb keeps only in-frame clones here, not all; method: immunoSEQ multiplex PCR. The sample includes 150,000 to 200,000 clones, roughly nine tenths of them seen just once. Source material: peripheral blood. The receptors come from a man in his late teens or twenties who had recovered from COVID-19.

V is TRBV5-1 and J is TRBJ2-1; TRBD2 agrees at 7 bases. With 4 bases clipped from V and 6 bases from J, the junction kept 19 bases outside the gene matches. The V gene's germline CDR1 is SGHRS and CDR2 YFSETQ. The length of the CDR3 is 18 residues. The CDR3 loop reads CASSPLREYSVVGNEQFF. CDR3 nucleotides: TGCGCCAGCAGCCCTTTGCGGGAGTATTCGGTGGTTGGCAATGAGCAGTTCTTC. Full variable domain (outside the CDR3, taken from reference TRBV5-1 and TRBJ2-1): KAGVTQTPRYLIKTRGQQVTLSCSPISGHRSVSWYQQTPGQGLQFLFEYFSETQRNKGNFPGRFSGRQFSNSRSEMNVSTLELGDSALYLCASSPLREYSVVGNEQFFGPGTRLTVL.

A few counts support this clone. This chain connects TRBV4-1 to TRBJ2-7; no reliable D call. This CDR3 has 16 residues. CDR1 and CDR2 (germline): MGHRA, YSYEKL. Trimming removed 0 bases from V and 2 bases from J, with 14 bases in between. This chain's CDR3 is CASSQEGRQATYEQYF. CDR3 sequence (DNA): TGCGCCAGCAGCCAAGAAGGTCGTCAGGCAACCTACGAGCAGTACTTC.

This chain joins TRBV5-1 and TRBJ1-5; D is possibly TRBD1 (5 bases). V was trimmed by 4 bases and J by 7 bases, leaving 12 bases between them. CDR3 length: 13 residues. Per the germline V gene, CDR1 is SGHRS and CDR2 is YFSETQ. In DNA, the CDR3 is TGCGCCAGCAGCCTGACGGGGGAACAGCCCCAGCATTTT. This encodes CASSLTGEQPQHF.

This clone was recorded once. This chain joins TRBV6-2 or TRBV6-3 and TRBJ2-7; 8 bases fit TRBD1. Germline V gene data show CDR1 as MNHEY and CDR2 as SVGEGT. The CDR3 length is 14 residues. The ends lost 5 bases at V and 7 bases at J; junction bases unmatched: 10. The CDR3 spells CASSAGQGSEEQYF. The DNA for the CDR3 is TGTGCCAGCAGTGCCGGACAGGGCAGTGAAGAGCAGTACTTC.

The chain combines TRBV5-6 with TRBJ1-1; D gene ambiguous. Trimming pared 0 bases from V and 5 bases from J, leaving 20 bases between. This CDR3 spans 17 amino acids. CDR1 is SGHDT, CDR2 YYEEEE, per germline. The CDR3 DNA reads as TGTGCCAGCAGCTTGGCTTCCCCCGCCCGTGGGGAGACTGAAGCTTTCTTT. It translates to CASSLASPARGETEAFF.

The CDR3 DNA follows: TGTGCCAGCAGCATCGGGACTAGCGGAGACAATGAGCAGTTCTTC. Amino acids: CASSIGTSGDNEQFF. The V and J genes are TRBV5-8 and TRBJ2-1, with TRBD2 matching over 11 bases. V lost 4 bases to trimming and J lost 5 bases; unmatched junction nucleotides: 5. There are 15 residues in the CDR3. Germline V lookup: CDR1 SGHTS, CDR2 YDEGEE.

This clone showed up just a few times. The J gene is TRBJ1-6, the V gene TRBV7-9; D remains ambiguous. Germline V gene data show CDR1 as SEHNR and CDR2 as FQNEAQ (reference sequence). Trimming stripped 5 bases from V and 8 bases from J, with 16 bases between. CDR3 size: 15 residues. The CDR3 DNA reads TGTGCCAGCAGCCCCCGAACCGGTTCACATTCACCCCTCCACTTT. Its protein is CASSPRTGSHSPLHF.

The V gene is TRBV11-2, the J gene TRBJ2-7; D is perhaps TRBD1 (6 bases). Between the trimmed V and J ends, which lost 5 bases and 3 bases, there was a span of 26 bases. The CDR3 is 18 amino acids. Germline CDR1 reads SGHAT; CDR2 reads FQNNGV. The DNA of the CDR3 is TGTGCCAGCAGCCGCACTGTGACCCAACAGGGATTGATCTACGAGCAGTACTTC. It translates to CASSRTVTQQGLIYEQYF.